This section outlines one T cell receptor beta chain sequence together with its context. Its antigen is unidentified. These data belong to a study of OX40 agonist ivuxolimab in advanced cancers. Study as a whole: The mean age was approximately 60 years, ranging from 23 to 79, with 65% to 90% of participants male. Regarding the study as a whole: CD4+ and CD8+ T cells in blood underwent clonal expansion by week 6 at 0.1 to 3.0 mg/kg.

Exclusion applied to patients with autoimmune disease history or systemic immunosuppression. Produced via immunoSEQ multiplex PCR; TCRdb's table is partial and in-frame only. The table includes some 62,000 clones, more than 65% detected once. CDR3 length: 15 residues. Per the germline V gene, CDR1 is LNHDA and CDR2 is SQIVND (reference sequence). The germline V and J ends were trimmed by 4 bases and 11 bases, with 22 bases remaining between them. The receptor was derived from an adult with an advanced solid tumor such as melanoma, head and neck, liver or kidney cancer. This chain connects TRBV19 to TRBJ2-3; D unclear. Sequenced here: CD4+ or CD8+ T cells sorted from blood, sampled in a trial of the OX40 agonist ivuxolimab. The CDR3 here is CASSSLYAQDQLQYF. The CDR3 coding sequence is TGTGCCAGTAGTAGCCTTTATGCCCAGGACCAACTGCAGTATTTT.